The 28 T cell receptor beta chains presented below share a single source sample, sequenced in a study of PD-1 and CTLA-4 blockade in melanoma. Repertoires were generated with immunoSEQ multiplex PCR, while TCRdb's copy carries only in-frame clones and drops some. The sample carries some 21,000 clones, approximately 88% recorded once. This material consisted of CD8+ T cells from peripheral blood, taken before anti-PD-1 treatment. The source is a human donor with melanoma.

CDR3 amino acids: CASSFAEGARENYGYTF. The CDR3 DNA is TGTGCCAGCAGCTTCGCAGAGGGTGCCAGGGAGAACTATGGCTACACCTTC. The V and J genes are TRBV7-9 and TRBJ1-2; D is possibly TRBD1 (5 bases). This CDR3 has 17 amino acids. Trimming took off 3 bases at V and 2 bases at J, with 19 bases between the two ends. Germline V gene data show CDR1 as SEHNR and CDR2 as FQNEAQ (reference sequence).

V usage is TRBV3-1 (or the pseudogene TRBV3-2) and J usage is TRBJ2-7, with 11 bases that match TRBD2. After removal of 0 bases from V and 4 bases from J, the junction contained 23 bases not matched to a gene. Germline CDR1 LGHDT, CDR2 YNNKEL (reference sequence). This CDR3 is 22 amino acids long. The CDR3 reads CASSQEGSIPGLAGNPSYEQYF. For the CDR3, the DNA is TGTGCCAGCAGCCAAGAGGGGTCCATACCAGGACTAGCGGGCAACCCATCTTACGAGCAGTACTTC.

This clone came up a few times. The rearrangement links TRBV6-6 to TRBJ2-7; TRBD1 aligns across 8 bases. After removal of 2 bases from V and 5 bases from J, the junction contained 5 bases not matched to a gene. CDR1 is MNHNY, CDR2 SVGAGI, per germline (reference sequence). The CDR3 runs 14 residues. CDR3 bases: TGTGCCAGCAGTTACGCAGGGGGCCCTAACGAGCAGTACTTC. It translates to CASSYAGGPNEQYF.

The genes are TRBV11-1 and TRBJ1-1; D might be TRBD1 (6 bases). Per the germline V gene, CDR1 is SGHAT and CDR2 is FQDESV (reference sequence). V lost 1 base and J 0 bases, leaving 12 bases between the germline ends. This CDR3 is 16 amino acids long. The CDR3 here is CASSLGDWDMNTEAFF. The CDR3 nucleotides read TGTGCCAGCAGCTTAGGGGATTGGGACATGAACACTGAAGCTTTCTTT.

The chain carries TRBV28 and TRBJ1-2; D is unresolved. Trimming left V 8 bases short and J 5 bases short, with 30 bases between. CDR1 and CDR2 from the germline V gene are MDHEN and SYDVKM. The CDR3 spans 18 residues. The CDR3 DNA follows: TGTGCCAGCCTCTCCGTCGGGATTGAGTCCCCTGGAGAGTATGGCTACACCTTC. It translates to CASLSVGIESPGEYGYTF.

This chain uses TRBV29-1 with TRBJ2-4; the D is unclear. The V gene's germline CDR1 is SQVTM and CDR2 ANQGSEA. Trimming took 7 bases from V and 4 from J, leaving 8 bases between them. The CDR3 is 11 amino acids. CDR3 in DNA: TGCAGCGCTCCCAGTAAAAACATTCAGTACTTC. This sequence encodes CSAPSKNIQYF.

The V call is TRBV6-2 or TRBV6-3, the J call TRBJ1-5; 10 bases align to TRBD1. Germline V gene data show CDR1 as MNHEY and CDR2 as SVGEGT. J gave up 5 bases and V 2 bases, and 9 bases lay outside the gene matches. The CDR3 covers 17 residues. The DNA of the CDR3 is TGTGCCAGCAGTTACCGGGACAGGGGTTCGAGTGATCAGCCCCAGCATTTT. This gives the protein CASSYRDRGSSDQPQHF.

CDR3 DNA sequence: TGTGCCAGCAGCTTGGGGCTTAGTCGTGCTGAAGCTTTCTTT. Its translation: CASSLGLSRAEAFF. The chain recombines TRBV5-6 with TRBJ1-1; D gene ambiguous. This CDR3 has 14 amino acids. CDR1 is SGHDT and CDR2 is YYEEEE in the germline V gene. The ends were cut back, 0 bases at V and 6 bases at J, with 12 bases in the middle.

The rearrangement joins TRBV28 to TRBJ1-6; D is undetermined. Trimming pared 5 bases from V and 4 bases from J, leaving 18 bases between. The CDR3 contains 17 residues. CDR1 is MDHEN and CDR2 is SYDVKM in the germline V gene. The CDR3 DNA reads TGTGCCAGCAGTCTCGGTCAGGCGAGGGATTATAATTCACCCCTCCACTTT. Residues: CASSLGQARDYNSPLHF.

This clone appeared a single time. The chain has TRBV4-1 and TRBJ2-7, with D perhaps TRBD1 (5 bases). The CDR3 has 14 residues. CDR1 is MGHRA, CDR2 YSYEKL, per germline. Trimming left V 4 bases short and J 2 bases short, with 12 bases between. The CDR3 DNA is TGCGCCAGCAGCCCTCTGGCAGGGACCTACGAGCAGTACTTC. Translating it yields CASSPLAGTYEQYF.

The chain uses TRBV10-3 and TRBJ2-6; 10 bases map to TRBD1. With V trimmed by 10 bases and J by 2 bases, 2 bases remained unmatched. The CDR3 contains 14 residues. Germline lookup yields CDR1 ENHRY and CDR2 SYGVKD. This chain's CDR3 is CATGTGAGANVLTF. CDR3 in DNA: TGTGCCACAGGGACAGGGGCTGGGGCCAACGTCCTGACTTTC.

This sequence joins TRBV4-2 and TRBJ2-3; 8 bases fit TRBD2. Germline V gene lookup returns CDR1 LGHNA and CDR2 YNFKEQ. The CDR3 is 16 residues long. The V and J ends lost 0 bases and 2 bases, in that order; junction bases with no gene match: 4. CDR3 region: CASSQEMGLVTDTQYF. DNA for the CDR3: TGTGCCAGCAGCCAAGAAATGGGACTAGTCACAGATACGCAGTATTTT.

V usage is TRBV15 and J usage is TRBJ2-7; D ambiguous. V lost 9 bases and J 1 base, leaving 13 bases between the germline ends. This CDR3 has 13 residues. Germline lookup yields CDR1 LNHNV and CDR2 YYDKDF (reference sequence). The CDR3 nucleotides read TGTGCCACTCAGGCCGGCAGTTCCTACGAGCAGTACTTC. It yields the protein CATQAGSSYEQYF.

This clone was observed once. The chain employs TRBV6-6 and TRBJ1-1, with D perhaps matching TRBD1 (5 bases). The CDR3 spans 14 residues. The V gene's germline CDR1 is MNHNY and CDR2 SVGAGI (reference sequence). Trimming pared 6 bases from V and 8 bases from J, leaving 19 bases between. CDR3 coding DNA: TGTGCCAGCAGCCTAATGGGCCAGGGATCAGAAGCTTTCTTT. Amino acids: CASSLMGQGSEAFF.

CDR3 sequence (DNA): TGTGCCAGCAGTGAATTAGGATCCCCTGAGCAGTACTTC. It encodes CASSELGSPEQYF. This chain connects TRBV25-1 to TRBJ2-7; D unresolved. Germline V gives CDR1 MGHDK, CDR2 SYGVNS. The V gene lost 1 base and the J gene lost 7 bases, with 11 bases spanning the gap. The CDR3 has 13 residues.

J is TRBJ2-5 and V is TRBV20-1, with 12 bases identical to TRBD2. V dropped 3 bases and J dropped 5; count of bases not matched to a gene: 16. This CDR3 is 18 amino acids long. CDR1 DFQATT and CDR2 SNEGSKA come from the germline V gene (reference sequence). The CDR3 nucleotides read TGCAGTGCTAGTCCTCCTACTAGCGGGGGGCCATGGTGGGAGACCCAGTACTTC. This translates into CSASPPTSGGPWWETQYF.

The CDR3 loop reads CSVGGDGGLFF. The CDR3 DNA sequence: TGCAGCGTTGGGGGCGACGGCGGCCTGTTTTTT. The genes are TRBV29-1 and TRBJ1-4; possible D gene TRBD1, 5 bases. The CDR3 is made up of 11 amino acids. Trimming removed 4 bases at V and 14 bases at J, with 14 bases between. Germline V gives CDR1 SQVTM, CDR2 ANQGSEA.

V is TRBV3-1 (or the pseudogene TRBV3-2) and J is TRBJ2-7; 8 bases are shared with TRBD1. The V and J ends lost 4 bases and 3 bases, in that order; junction bases with no gene match: 2. The CDR3 has 13 amino acids. From germline, CDR1 is LGHDT and CDR2 YNNKEL (reference sequence). The CDR3 region is CASSLGQGYEQYF. The CDR3 nucleotides read TGTGCCAGCAGCCTCGGACAGGGCTACGAGCAGTACTTC.

The chain couples TRBV3-1 (or the pseudogene TRBV3-2) to TRBJ1-5; D gene uncertain. The ends were cut back, 3 bases at V and 0 bases at J, with 6 bases in the middle. CDR3 length: 14 amino acids. CDR1 LGHDT and CDR2 YNNKEL come from the germline V gene (reference sequence). The CDR3 protein is CASSQEYSNQPQHF. CDR3 coding DNA: TGTGCCAGCAGCCAGGAATATAGCAATCAGCCCCAGCATTTT.

The rearrangement links TRBV19 to TRBJ1-1, with TRBD1 identical over 9 bases. Germline trimming cut 6 bases from V and 5 bases from J; bases unmatched to any gene: 1. CDR1 is LNHDA, CDR2 SQIVND, per germline (reference sequence). CDR3 length: 12 residues. CDR3: CASRQGATEAFF. DNA of the CDR3: TGTGCCAGTAGACAGGGGGCAACTGAAGCTTTCTTT.

The table lists this clone with a count of one. The rearrangement links TRBV11-2 to TRBJ2-5, with no clear D. CDR1 and CDR2 (germline): SGHAT, FQNNGV. This CDR3 is built from 13 residues. The germline V and J ends were trimmed by 5 bases and 5 bases, with 12 bases remaining between them. The CDR3 here is CASSPRLGETQYF. Written as DNA, the CDR3 is TGTGCCAGCAGCCCGCGCCTGGGGGAGACCCAGTACTTC.

The DNA of the CDR3 is TGTGCCAGCAGCCTATCGGACGGGTACAATGAGCAGTTCTTC. Protein sequence: CASSLSDGYNEQFF. The chain joins TRBV27 to TRBJ2-1; D is unclear. This CDR3 has 14 residues. The germline V gene encodes CDR1 MNHEY and CDR2 SMNVEV (reference sequence). V was shortened by 6 bases and J by 4 bases, with 13 bases between the two germline ends.

This sequence joins TRBV2 and TRBJ2-1; D gene ambiguous. The V end lost 8 bases, the J end lost 6 bases, and 8 bases lay between the germline ends. Per the germline V gene, CDR1 is SNHLY and CDR2 is FYNNEI. The CDR3 is 11 residues long. CDR3: CASLRFNEQFF. The DNA for the CDR3 is TGTGCCAGCCTGAGGTTCAATGAGCAGTTCTTC.

V and J are TRBV29-1 and TRBJ1-1, with 9 nucleotides matching TRBD1. The V and J ends lost 3 bases and 4 bases, in that order; junction bases with no gene match: 6. The CDR3 runs 14 residues. Per germline, CDR1 SQVTM and CDR2 ANQGSEA. The CDR3: CSVDRGTGLTEAFF. CDR3 bases: TGCAGCGTTGACAGAGGGACAGGGCTCACTGAAGCTTTCTTT.

The rearrangement links TRBV5-1 to TRBJ2-7, with a possible D match to TRBD1 (6 bases). Per germline, CDR1 SGHRS and CDR2 YFSETQ. CDR3 length: 16 amino acids. The V gene lost 4 bases and the J gene lost 2 bases, with 19 bases spanning the gap. The CDR3 DNA reads TGCGCCAGCAGCACATCCCAGGGGTCCTTCACCTACGAGCAGTACTTC. It translates to CASSTSQGSFTYEQYF.

The gene calls are TRBV6-2 or TRBV6-3 and TRBJ2-2; the D gene could be TRBD1 or TRBD2 (6 bases each). This CDR3 region has 14 residues. Trimming took off 5 bases at V and 8 bases at J, with 15 bases between the two ends. Germline V gene sequence: CDR1 MNHEY, CDR2 SVGEGT. In DNA form, the CDR3 reads TGTGCCAGCAGTCCAAGGGGGGTCTCGGGGGAGCTGTTTTTT. Its translation is CASSPRGVSGELFF.

The rearrangement joins TRBV19 to TRBJ1-1, with D perhaps TRBD1 (5 bases). V dropped 4 bases and J dropped 6 bases, with 18 bases sitting between them. In germline, CDR1 is LNHDA, CDR2 SQIVND (reference sequence). The CDR3 is 15 residues long. The CDR3 DNA is TGTGCCAGTAGTACGGACGGGACCTTCAAGCCTGAAGCTTTCTTT. Translation: CASSTDGTFKPEAFF.

The chain carries TRBV25-1 and TRBJ2-2, with D unresolved. Germline V gene sequence: CDR1 MGHDK, CDR2 SYGVNS. V was trimmed by 6 bases and J by 5 bases, leaving 7 bases between them. This CDR3 comprises 12 residues. The CDR3 DNA sequence: TGTGCCAGCAGAGAACTAACCGGGGAGCTGTTTTTT. Its protein is CASRELTGELFF.